This TCR beta chain was sequenced for a study of cytomegalovirus exposure and HLA in healthy donors. Study at large: Genetic ancestry analysis placed about 80% of the roughly 400 donors that were genotyped in the Caucasian-associated cluster.

Amplification used 60 Vbeta primers and 13 Jbeta primers. The method was immunoSEQ multiplex PCR; TCRdb's version includes in-frame clones alone and lacks a portion of them. Here the sample spans 150,000 to 200,000 clones, just under 85% being singletons. In regard to this clone: Its antigen is not identified.

Study-wide findings and caveats: Researchers counted around 180 TCR beta chains as cytomegalovirus-associated. As a later analysis revealed, most CMV-associated TCR beta chains appeared HLA-restricted. In an earlier analysis, most TCR beta V segments were productive about 87% or about 30% of the time.

Germline CDR1 and CDR2: MNHNS and SASEGT. The CDR3 length is 13 residues. V was pared by 3 bases and J by 3 bases, with 8 bases between. This clonotype originated in a girl aged 10 to 17 in good health and CMV-seropositive. This sequence joins TRBV6-1 and TRBJ1-1, with D unclear. The material sequenced was PBMCs. The chain's CDR3 is CASSDSGDTEAFF. The CDR3 nucleotides are TGTGCCAGCAGTGACTCCGGGGACACTGAAGCTTTCTTT.